The sequence of this TCR beta chain was determined in a study of tissue T cells after allogeneic stem cell transplantation. Overall study results and limits: Alloreactivity or antigen specificity of tissue TCRs was not determined; some clones might be host cells. In patients and mice, blood and spleen missed much of tissue repertoire. Motif-based clustering found tissue-specific repertoire signatures shared across patients, though few clones were shared.

This clone was seen a single time. Its antigen is currently unknown. Trimming took 7 bases from V and 2 from J, leaving 13 bases between them. The CDR3 contains 14 residues. Germline lookup yields CDR1 LNHDA and CDR2 SQIVND (reference sequence). The method was immunoSEQ multiplex PCR; TCRdb's version includes in-frame clones alone and lacks a portion of them. This sample has 9,500 to 10,000 clones; approximately 65% occur once, and the top ten carry roughly 24%. The J gene is TRBJ2-3, the V gene TRBV19; D gene unclear. The source is a male donor older than 55 with lung cancer. The source material was tissue from the stomach, sampled at autopsy. The DNA for the CDR3 is TGTGCCAGTACCCGGACCCGAAACACAGATACGCAGTATTTT. Residues: CASTRTRNTDTQYF. The complete variable domain, with remaining parts taken from reference TRBV19 and TRBJ2-3, reads DGGITQSPKYLFRKEGQNVTLSCEQNLNHDAMYWYRQDPGQGLRLIYYSQIVNDFQKGDIAEGYSVSREKKESFPLTVTSAQKNPTAFYLCASTRTRNTDTQYFGPGTRLTVL.